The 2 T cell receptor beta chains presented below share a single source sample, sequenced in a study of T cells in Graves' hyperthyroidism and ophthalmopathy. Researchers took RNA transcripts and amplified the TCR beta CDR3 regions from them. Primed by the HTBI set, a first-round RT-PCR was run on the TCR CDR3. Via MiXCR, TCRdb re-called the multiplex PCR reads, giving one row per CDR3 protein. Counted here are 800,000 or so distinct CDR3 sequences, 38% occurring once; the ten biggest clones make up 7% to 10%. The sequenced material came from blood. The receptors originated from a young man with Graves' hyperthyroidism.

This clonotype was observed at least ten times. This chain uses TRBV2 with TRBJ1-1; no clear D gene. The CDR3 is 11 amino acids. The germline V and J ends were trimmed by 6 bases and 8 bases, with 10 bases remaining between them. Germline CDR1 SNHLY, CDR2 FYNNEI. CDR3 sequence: CASREQVEAFF. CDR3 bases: TGTGCCAGCAGAGAGCAGGTGGAAGCTTTCTTT.

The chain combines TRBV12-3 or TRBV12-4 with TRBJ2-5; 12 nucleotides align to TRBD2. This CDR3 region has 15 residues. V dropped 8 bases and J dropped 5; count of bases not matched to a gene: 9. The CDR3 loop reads CASGLAGTREETQYF. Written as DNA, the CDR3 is TGTGCCAGCGGACTAGCGGGGACCCGGGAGGAGACCCAGTACTTC.